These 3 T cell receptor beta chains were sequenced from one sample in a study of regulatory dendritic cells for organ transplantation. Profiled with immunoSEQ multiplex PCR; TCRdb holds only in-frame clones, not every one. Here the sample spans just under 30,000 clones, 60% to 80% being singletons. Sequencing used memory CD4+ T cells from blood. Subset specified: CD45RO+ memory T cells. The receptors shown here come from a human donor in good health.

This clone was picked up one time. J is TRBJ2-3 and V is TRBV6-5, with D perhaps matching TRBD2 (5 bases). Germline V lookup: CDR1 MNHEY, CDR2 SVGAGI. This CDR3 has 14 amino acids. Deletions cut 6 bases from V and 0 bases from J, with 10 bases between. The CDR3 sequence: CASSGSSSTDTQYF. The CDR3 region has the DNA TGTGCCAGCAGCGGGTCTAGCAGCACAGATACGCAGTATTTT.

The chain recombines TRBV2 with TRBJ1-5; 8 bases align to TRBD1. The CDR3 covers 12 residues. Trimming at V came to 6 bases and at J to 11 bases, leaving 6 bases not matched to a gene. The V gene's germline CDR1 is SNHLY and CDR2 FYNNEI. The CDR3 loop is CASSRTGSTQHF. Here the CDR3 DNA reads TGTGCCAGCAGCCGGACAGGGAGTACCCAGCATTTT.

Written as DNA, the CDR3 is TGTGCCAGCAGCCAAGATCGGACGGGCACAGATACGCAGTATTTT. The encoded protein is CASSQDRTGTDTQYF. This chain links TRBV4-2 with TRBJ2-3, with D hard to call. Germline CDR1 reads LGHNA; CDR2 reads YNFKEQ. The ends were cut back, 0 bases at V and 1 base at J, with 8 bases in the middle. The CDR3 is 15 amino acids.